Described below is a single T cell receptor beta chain sequence and its context. V lost 11 bases and J 5 bases, leaving 13 bases between the germline ends. Germline CDR1 is MNHNY and CDR2 is SVGAGI (reference sequence). This CDR3 spans 12 amino acids. Survey-level resolution applied to immunoSEQ assay v3.0. This table comes from immunoSEQ multiplex PCR, and its TCRdb copy is limited to in-frame clones, with some not included. The sample consists of roughly 9,200 clones, around three quarters of them appearing once. This entry is derived from a study of long-term antiretroviral therapy in people with HIV. Study overall: Earliest sampling preceded the 2015 immediate-ART recommendation by about a decade.

The genes are TRBV6-6 and TRBJ2-4; possibly TRBD2 for D (6 bases). This receptor was taken from a man aged 35-49 years with HIV. Here the sequenced sample was unsorted PBMCs, taken 0.6 years before starting antiretroviral therapy. CDR3 region: CASRLVQNIQYF. DNA for the CDR3: TGTGCCTCACGACTAGTCCAAAACATTCAGTACTTC.